What follows are 17 T cell receptor beta chains derived from one specimen sequenced in a study of blood T cell repertoires in COVID-19 (TCRdb year 2020). Library construction relied on the immunoSEQ multiplex PCR assay. The immuneACCESS repertoire file appears here via TCRdb, limited to in-frame rearrangements. These files lack a portion of the clones; in checked studies, under half of the deficit traces to unresolved V genes, and the cause of the others is not known. The sample includes approximately 210,000 clones, with over 70% observed a single time. Together, the top ten hold 2.5% to 3% of the sample. Specimen: peripheral blood. The receptors here all came from a man aged 45-65 years with active or convalescent COVID-19.

The V gene is TRBV19, the J gene TRBJ1-2; D is unresolved. Germline V gene data show CDR1 as LNHDA and CDR2 as SQIVND (reference sequence). V lost 7 bases to trimming and J lost 3 bases, with 18 bases between them. The CDR3 consists of 15 residues. Here the CDR3 DNA reads TGTGCCAGTAACCATCCCTTTGGAGGCCACTATGGCTACACCTTC. Translated: CASNHPFGGHYGYTF.

The V and J genes are TRBV10-2 and TRBJ2-7, with 10 bases matching TRBD1. The CDR3 sequence is 15 residues long. Germline CDR1 is WSHSY and CDR2 is SAAADI. V lost 6 bases to trimming and J lost 4 bases; unmatched junction nucleotides: 9. CDR3: CASRRTGTGVYEQYF. The CDR3 DNA reads as TGCGCCAGCAGAAGAACCGGGACAGGGGTTTACGAGCAGTACTTC.

The chain carries TRBV29-1 and TRBJ2-3; 7 positions agree with TRBD2. The CDR3 length is 12 residues. From germline, CDR1 is SQVTM and CDR2 ANQGSEA. The chain's CDR3 is CRASGSTDTQYF. In nucleotides, the CDR3 is TGCAGGGCTAGCGGCAGCACAGATACGCAGTATTTT.

The V and J genes are TRBV6-5 and TRBJ2-1, with D possibly TRBD2 on 9 matching bases. Looked up from germline, CDR1 is MNHEY and CDR2 is SVGAGI. V lost 8 bases and J lost 15, with 26 bases in between. There are 14 residues in the CDR3. The CDR3 loop reads CASGRDRIAGEGFF. CDR3 DNA: TGTGCCAGCGGCCGGGACAGGATAGCGGGAGAGGGGTTCTTC.

This chain joins TRBV28 and TRBJ1-1; D is unclear. The length of the CDR3 is 17 residues. The germline V gene has CDR1 MDHEN and CDR2 SYDVKM. With 2 bases removed from V and 0 bases from J, the gap between germline ends came to 16 bases. The CDR3 loop reads CASSLEVGDVMNTEAFF. The CDR3 DNA is TGTGCCAGCAGTTTAGAGGTTGGTGATGTTATGAACACTGAAGCTTTCTTT. Full variable domain (missing parts from reference TRBV28 and TRBJ1-1): DVKVTQSSRYLVKRTGEKVFLECVQDMDHENMFWYRQDPGLGLRLIYFSYDVKMKEKGDIPEGYSVSREKKERFSLILESASTNQTSMYLCASSLEVGDVMNTEAFFGQGTRLTVV.

This sequence joins TRBV2 and TRBJ1-2; 7 positions agree with TRBD1. Per the germline V gene, CDR1 is SNHLY and CDR2 is FYNNEI. This CDR3 has 13 amino acids. V was pared by 7 bases and J by 8 bases, with 10 bases of the junction left unmatched. CDR3 amino acids: CASNLDRAKGYTF. CDR3 coding DNA: TGTGCCAGCAACCTTGACAGGGCCAAAGGCTACACCTTC.

The chain uses TRBV10-3 and TRBJ2-3, with D hard to call. The germline V and J ends were trimmed by 2 bases and 2 bases, with 5 bases remaining between them. This CDR3 has 13 amino acids. Germline CDR1 is ENHRY and CDR2 is SYGVKD. This chain's CDR3 is CAISEPPTDTQYF. The CDR3 region has the DNA TGTGCCATCAGTGAGCCTCCCACAGATACGCAGTATTTT.

The rearrangement joins TRBV5-1 to TRBJ1-2; 9 nucleotides line up with TRBD1. The J segment lost 3 bases and the V segment lost 4 bases, leaving 4 bases of the junction unmatched. Germline V gene sequence: CDR1 SGHRS, CDR2 YFSETQ. CDR3 length equals 14 residues. The CDR3 reads CASSVDRGDYGYTF. The CDR3 nucleotides read TGCGCCAGCAGCGTGGACAGGGGCGACTATGGCTACACCTTC.

The V and J genes are TRBV10-3 and TRBJ1-1; 8 bases are shared with TRBD1. The CDR3 is 14 amino acids. V dropped 8 bases and J dropped 3; count of bases not matched to a gene: 8. Germline V lookup: CDR1 ENHRY, CDR2 SYGVKD. The CDR3 here is CAISGGVSYTEAFF. The CDR3 DNA reads as TGTGCCATCTCAGGGGGCGTTAGTTACACTGAAGCTTTCTTT.

This clone was detected a few times. The chain is built from TRBV30 and TRBJ2-7; 9 bases are shared with TRBD1. With 2 bases clipped from V and 0 bases from J, the junction kept 8 bases outside the gene matches. Germline CDR1 GTSNPN, CDR2 SVGIG (reference sequence). The CDR3 consists of 16 residues. CDR3 nucleotides: TGTGCCTGGAGTTCACCCGGGACAGGGCCCTCCTACGAGCAGTACTTC. Its translation is CAWSSPGTGPSYEQYF.

The chain carries TRBV24-1 and TRBJ2-3; 9 bases fit TRBD1. The junction had 3 bases not matched to a gene; V was cut back by 6 bases and J by 3 bases. CDR1 and CDR2 from the germline V gene are KGHDR and SFDVKD. This CDR3 comprises 14 residues. The CDR3 spells CATSLTGGTDTQYF. The CDR3 DNA reads as TGTGCCACCAGTTTGACAGGGGGGACAGATACGCAGTATTTT.

V is TRBV20-1 and J is TRBJ1-1, with unresolved D. CDR1 and CDR2 from the germline V gene are DFQATT and SNEGSKA (reference sequence). The CDR3 length is 11 residues. With 4 bases removed from V and 7 bases from J, the gap between germline ends came to 10 bases. In DNA, the CDR3 is TGCAGTGCTATCTGGAGGCTTGAAGCTTTCTTT. Translated: CSAIWRLEAFF.

The chain uses TRBV7-2 and TRBJ1-3; D is unclear. The CDR3 covers 18 residues. Germline V gives CDR1 SGHTA, CDR2 FQGNSA. The germline V and J ends were trimmed by 1 base and 4 bases, with 20 bases remaining between them. In nucleotides, the CDR3 is TGTGCCAGCAGCTTAGACCTATTCAGAACTACCTTCGGAAACACCATATATTTT. This encodes CASSLDLFRTTFGNTIYF.

V gene TRBV19 combines with J gene TRBJ1-3; possibly TRBD1 for D (6 bases). The CDR3 spans 18 residues. Germline lookup yields CDR1 LNHDA and CDR2 SQIVND (reference sequence). Trimming took off 6 bases at V and 0 bases at J, with 21 bases between the two ends. This CDR3 is CASSRSIPGQSSGNTIYF. The CDR3 coding sequence is TGTGCCAGTAGCAGATCGATCCCGGGACAAAGCTCTGGAAACACCATATATTTT.

V usage is TRBV12-3 or TRBV12-4 and J usage is TRBJ2-7; D is possibly TRBD1 (5 bases). The CDR3 consists of 12 residues. Trimming took 6 bases from V and 7 from J, leaving 13 bases between them. This chain's CDR3 is CASSPQGWEQYF. The CDR3 nucleotides are TGTGCCAGCAGCCCTCAGGGTTGGGAGCAGTACTTC.

This CDR3 reads CASSVDGRASYEQYF. CDR3 in DNA: TGTGCCAGCAGCGTAGACGGCAGGGCCTCCTACGAGCAGTACTTC. The rearrangement uses TRBV9 and TRBJ2-7; possibly TRBD1 for D (5 bases). This CDR3 has 15 residues. Looked up from germline, CDR1 is SGDLS and CDR2 is YYNGEE. V lost 0 bases and J 0 bases, leaving 10 bases between the germline ends.

A single count supports this clone. The chain uses TRBV29-1 and TRBJ1-1, with D possibly being TRBD1 (5 bases). The CDR3 spans 13 residues. V was cut by 6 bases and J by 0 bases, with 11 bases left in between. CDR1 SQVTM and CDR2 ANQGSEA come from the germline V gene. CDR3 sequence reads: CSVDSAMNTEAFF. CDR3 DNA sequence: TGCAGCGTCGACAGCGCCATGAACACTGAAGCTTTCTTT.